The 18 T cell receptor beta chains reported below all come from one sample, sequenced in a study of response to subunit inactivated influenza vaccine. A single record per CDR3 protein comes from TCRdb applying MiXCR to the RT-PCR reads. The sample has 200,000 to 250,000 distinct CDR3 sequences; less than 15% are singletons. The source material was non-naive T cells sorted from PBMCs, sampled around 15 days before vaccination. Source of these receptors: a man aged 50-59 years who received an inactivated influenza vaccine.

The rearrangement links TRBV7-9 to TRBJ2-2; perhaps D is TRBD1 or TRBD2 (6 bases each). Trimming pared 5 bases from V and 5 bases from J, leaving 15 bases between. Germline CDR1 SEHNR, CDR2 FQNEAQ (reference sequence). This CDR3 contains 15 residues. The CDR3 protein is CASSLPGAGTGELFF. The CDR3 region has the DNA TGTGCCAGCAGCCTCCCGGGGGCGGGGACCGGGGAGCTGTTTTTT.

This clonotype was seen more than once but under ten times. The V and J genes are TRBV5-1 and TRBJ2-2, with 7 bases aligning to TRBD1. The CDR3 is 16 amino acids. Germline V gene lookup returns CDR1 SGHRS and CDR2 YFSETQ. The J segment lost 2 bases and the V segment lost 0 bases, leaving 4 bases of the junction unmatched. The CDR3, as DNA: TGCGCCAGCAGCTTGGCGACAGGGATTAACACCGGGGAGCTGTTTTTT. It encodes CASSLATGINTGELFF.

This clonotype was observed many times. The chain couples TRBV10-3 to TRBJ2-3; 14 bases align to TRBD2. The CDR3 length is 15 residues. Germline V CDR1 and CDR2: ENHRY, SYGVKD. Trimming took 4 bases from V and 5 from J; bases not matched to a gene: 2. The CDR3 spells CAISAGTSGRDTQYF. The CDR3 nucleotides are TGTGCCATCAGTGCCGGGACTAGCGGGAGAGATACGCAGTATTTT.

This clonotype was detected a few times. The chain carries TRBV7-2 and TRBJ2-7; D unresolved. CDR3 length equals 17 residues. The V end lost 0 bases, the J end lost 0 bases, and 15 bases lay between the germline ends. Germline CDR1 is SGHTA and CDR2 is FQGNSA. In DNA, the CDR3 is TGTGCCAGCAGCTTAGCGACACGGGCGATGAGCTCCTACGAGCAGTACTTC. Its protein product is CASSLATRAMSSYEQYF.

This clonotype appeared many times. The CDR3 DNA sequence: TGTGCCACCTTGAAAGGTGGGGGGTCCACCTCAGAGACCCAGTACTTC. Residues: CATLKGGGSTSETQYF. V gene TRBV10-3 combines with J gene TRBJ2-5; perhaps TRBD2 as D (6 bases). Trimming removed 10 bases at V and 4 bases at J, with 25 bases between. CDR1 and CDR2 from the germline V gene are ENHRY and SYGVKD. CDR3 length: 16 residues.

This clonotype was seen at least ten times. V gene TRBV18 combines with J gene TRBJ2-5, with TRBD1 matching over 7 bases. Germline CDR1 and CDR2: KGHSH and LQKENI. This CDR3 has 14 amino acids. V lost 5 bases and J lost 5; bases outside the gene matches: 8. Here the CDR3 reads CASSSIQGTETQYF. In nucleotides, the CDR3 is TGTGCCAGCTCATCCATACAGGGGACGGAGACCCAGTACTTC.

This clonotype was seen only a few times. The gene calls are TRBV5-6 and TRBJ2-2; the D gene is possibly TRBD1 (5 bases). The V gene lost 0 bases and the J gene lost 6 bases, with 15 bases spanning the gap. Germline CDR1 reads SGHDT; CDR2 reads YYEEEE. CDR3 length equals 16 residues. The CDR3 sequence: CASSLDLRAYAGELFF. In nucleotides, the CDR3 is TGTGCCAGCAGCTTGGACCTCAGGGCGTACGCCGGGGAGCTGTTTTTT.

The rearrangement links TRBV7-9 to TRBJ2-7, with 9 positions matching TRBD1. The V gene end was trimmed by 5 bases and the J gene end by 5 bases; junction bases not matched to a gene: 7. CDR1 is SEHNR, CDR2 FQNEAQ, per germline (reference sequence). This CDR3 has 14 amino acids. Here the CDR3 DNA reads TGTGCCAGCAGCCGCGGGACAGGGTTCAACGAGCAGTACTTC. Its translation is CASSRGTGFNEQYF.

The chain uses TRBV6-2 or TRBV6-3 and TRBJ2-7; TRBD1 or TRBD2 may be the D gene (5 bases each). Germline-derived CDR1 and CDR2 are MNHEY and SVGEGT. Trimming cost V 7 bases and J 0 bases, with 13 bases left between them. This CDR3 comprises 14 residues. CDR3 DNA: TGTGCCAGCACTCGGGACGGGAACTCCTACGAGCAGTACTTC. Amino acid sequence: CASTRDGNSYEQYF.

The genes are TRBV5-4 and TRBJ2-3, with D perhaps matching TRBD2 (6 bases). CDR1 is SGHNT, CDR2 YYREEE, per germline (reference sequence). The germline V and J ends were trimmed by 9 bases and 4 bases, with 21 bases remaining between them. The CDR3 loop spans 15 amino acids. The CDR3 DNA is TGTGCCACCGCCACTCAAGGCGGGGTTTCAGATACGCAGTATTTT. Protein product: CATATQGGVSDTQYF.

This clonotype came up many times. The chain couples TRBV5-1 to TRBJ2-7, with 9 bases that match TRBD1. After removal of 0 bases from V and 3 bases from J, the junction contained 4 bases not matched to a gene. Germline lookup yields CDR1 SGHRS and CDR2 YFSETQ. The CDR3 totals 15 residues. The CDR3 sequence is CASSLDRGQGYEQYF. CDR3 DNA: TGCGCCAGCAGCTTGGACAGGGGGCAGGGCTACGAGCAGTACTTC. The full variable domain, with the rest looked up from reference TRBV5-1 and TRBJ2-7, is KAGVTQTPRYLIKTRGQQVTLSCSPISGHRSVSWYQQTPGQGLQFLFEYFSETQRNKGNFPGRFSGRQFSNSRSEMNVSTLELGDSALYLCASSLDRGQGYEQYFGPGTRLTVT.

This clonotype was counted between two and nine times. A read error may explain this, as a much larger clone is one base away. V usage is TRBV29-1 and J usage is TRBJ1-1, with a tentative D call TRBD1 (5 bases). Germline V lookup: CDR1 SQVTM, CDR2 ANQGSEA. The CDR3 is made up of 13 amino acids. CDR3 coding DNA: TGCGGCGTTGGTGTAGGGGTGAACACTGAAGCTTTCTTT. Protein: CGVGVGVNTEAFF.

The CDR3: CASSVGGSRRTEQFF. As DNA, the CDR3 is TGTGCCAGCAGCGTAGGGGGGAGTAGGAGGACTGAGCAGTTCTTC. This chain connects TRBV9 to TRBJ2-1; D is perhaps TRBD1 or TRBD2 (5 bases each). V lost 0 bases to trimming and J lost 9 bases, with 16 bases between them. This CDR3 spans 15 amino acids. Germline CDR1 reads SGDLS; CDR2 reads YYNGEE.

This clonotype appeared once. The chain employs TRBV9 and TRBJ2-2, with a tentative D call TRBD2 (6 bases). Between the trimmed V and J ends, which lost 4 bases and 7 bases, there was a span of 23 bases. The CDR3 totals 17 residues. The germline V gene encodes CDR1 SGDLS and CDR2 YYNGEE. The CDR3 DNA reads TGTGCCAGCAGCCCAATTAGCGGCCGGACTGGGAGCGGGGAGCTGTTTTTT. It translates to CASSPISGRTGSGELFF.

This chain joins TRBV20-1 and TRBJ2-1; TRBD1 matches at 10 bases. Germline loops: CDR1 DFQATT, CDR2 SNEGSKA (reference sequence). The CDR3 extends over 15 amino acids. V lost 5 bases, J lost 10 bases, and 14 bases stayed unmatched. The CDR3 region has the DNA TGCAGTGCTCGTAAACCGGGACAGGGGAGTTACGAGCAGTTCTTC. It codes for CSARKPGQGSYEQFF.

The chain joins TRBV5-1 to TRBJ2-2, with 9 bases that match TRBD1. Germline assignment: CDR1 SGHRS and CDR2 YFSETQ. With 4 bases clipped from V and 7 bases from J, the junction kept 5 bases outside the gene matches. There are 14 residues in the CDR3. CDR3 protein: CASSAGQGGGELFF. CDR3 DNA sequence: TGCGCCAGCAGCGCGGGACAGGGCGGCGGGGAGCTGTTTTTT.

Of note for this clonotype: One end of the junction fails to match germline, which may point to a read error. This chain links TRBV20-1 with TRBJ2-7, with unresolved D. This CDR3 has 13 residues. Germline CDR1 is DFQATT and CDR2 is SNEGSKA (reference sequence). The CDR3 DNA reads as TGCAGTGGTAGAAGCGTTTCGCCCTACGAGCAGTACTTC. Its translation is CSGRSVSPYEQYF.

The table lists this clonotype with many counts. The genes are TRBV28 and TRBJ1-6; tentative D call: TRBD1 (6 bases). The germline V and J ends were trimmed by 6 bases and 7 bases, with 19 bases remaining between them. CDR1 is MDHEN and CDR2 is SYDVKM in the germline V gene. The CDR3 has 16 residues. As DNA, the CDR3 is TGTGCCAGCAGCTCGGTGTGGGGGGCGGGGAATTCACCCCTCCACTTT. Translated, it gives CASSSVWGAGNSPLHF.